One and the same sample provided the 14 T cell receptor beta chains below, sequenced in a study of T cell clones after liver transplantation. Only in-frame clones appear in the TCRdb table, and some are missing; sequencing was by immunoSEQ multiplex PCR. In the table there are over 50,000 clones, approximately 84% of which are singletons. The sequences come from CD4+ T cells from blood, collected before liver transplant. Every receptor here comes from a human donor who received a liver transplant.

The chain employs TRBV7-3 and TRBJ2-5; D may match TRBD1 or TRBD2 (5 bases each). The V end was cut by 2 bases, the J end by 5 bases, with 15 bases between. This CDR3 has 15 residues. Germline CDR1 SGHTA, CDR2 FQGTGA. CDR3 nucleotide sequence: TGTGCCAGCAGCTTAGGAACGGGGCCGGGGGAGACCCAGTACTTC. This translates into CASSLGTGPGETQYF.

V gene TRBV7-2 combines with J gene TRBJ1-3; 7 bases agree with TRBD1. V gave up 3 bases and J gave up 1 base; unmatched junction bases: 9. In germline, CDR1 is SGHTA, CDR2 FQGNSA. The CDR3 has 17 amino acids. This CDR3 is CASSFRGQNPSGNTIYF. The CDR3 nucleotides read TGTGCCAGCAGCTTCCGGGGACAGAATCCGTCTGGAAACACCATATATTTT.

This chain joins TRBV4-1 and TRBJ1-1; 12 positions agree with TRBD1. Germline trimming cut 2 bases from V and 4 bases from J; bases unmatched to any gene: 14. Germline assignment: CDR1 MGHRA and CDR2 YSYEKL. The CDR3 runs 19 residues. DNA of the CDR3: TGCGCCAGCAGCCAATTCCTGTCCGGGACAGGGGGCCGGGGCACTGAAGCTTTCTTT. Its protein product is CASSQFLSGTGGRGTEAFF.

CDR3 DNA sequence: TGTGCCAGCAGCCCGGGACTAGCGGGGGAATGGTCCTACGAGCAGTACTTC. The encoded protein is CASSPGLAGEWSYEQYF. This chain connects TRBV7-6 to TRBJ2-7, with 14 bases identical to TRBD2. V gave up 5 bases and J gave up 1 base; unmatched junction bases: 7. Per the germline V gene, CDR1 is SGHVS and CDR2 is FNYEAQ. The CDR3 is 17 residues long.

The CDR3 loop reads CSVAGPRIGEQYF. The DNA for the CDR3 is TGCAGCGTGGCGGGTCCCCGGATAGGCGAGCAGTACTTC. The V gene is TRBV29-1, the J gene TRBJ2-7, with D tentatively TRBD2 (5 bases). The V gene's germline CDR1 is SQVTM and CDR2 ANQGSEA. V gave up 6 bases and J gave up 6 bases, with 18 bases separating them. CDR3 length equals 13 residues.

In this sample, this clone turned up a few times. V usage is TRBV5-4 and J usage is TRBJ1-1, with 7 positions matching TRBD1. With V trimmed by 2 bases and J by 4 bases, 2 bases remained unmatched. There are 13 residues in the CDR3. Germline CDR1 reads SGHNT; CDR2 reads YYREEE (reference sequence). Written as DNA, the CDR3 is TGTGCCAGCAGCTTACAGGGGACCACTGAAGCTTTCTTT. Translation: CASSLQGTTEAFF.

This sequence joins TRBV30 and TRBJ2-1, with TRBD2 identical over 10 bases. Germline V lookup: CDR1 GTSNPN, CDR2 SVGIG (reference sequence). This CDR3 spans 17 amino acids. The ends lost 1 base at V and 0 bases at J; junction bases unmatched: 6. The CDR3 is CAWSASSGRPSYNEQFF. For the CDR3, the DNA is TGTGCCTGGAGTGCGAGTAGCGGGAGGCCCTCCTACAATGAGCAGTTCTTC. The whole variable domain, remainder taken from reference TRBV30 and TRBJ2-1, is SQTIHQWPATLVQPVGSPLSLECTVEGTSNPNLYWYRQAAGRGLQLLFYSVGIGQISSEVPQNLSASRPQDRQFILSSKKLLLSDSGFYLCAWSASSGRPSYNEQFFGPGTRLTVL.

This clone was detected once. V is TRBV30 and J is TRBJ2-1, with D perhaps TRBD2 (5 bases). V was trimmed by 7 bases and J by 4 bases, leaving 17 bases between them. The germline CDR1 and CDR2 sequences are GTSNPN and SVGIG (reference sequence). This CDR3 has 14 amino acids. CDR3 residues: CASNREALYNEQFF. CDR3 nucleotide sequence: TGTGCCTCGAACCGGGAAGCTCTTTACAATGAGCAGTTCTTC.

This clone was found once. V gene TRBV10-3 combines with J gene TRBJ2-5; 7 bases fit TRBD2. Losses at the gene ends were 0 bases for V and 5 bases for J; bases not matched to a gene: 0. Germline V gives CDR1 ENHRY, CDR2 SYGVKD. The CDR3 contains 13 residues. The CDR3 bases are TGTGCCATCAGTGAGTCCGGGAGGGAGACCCAGTACTTC. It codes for CAISESGRETQYF.

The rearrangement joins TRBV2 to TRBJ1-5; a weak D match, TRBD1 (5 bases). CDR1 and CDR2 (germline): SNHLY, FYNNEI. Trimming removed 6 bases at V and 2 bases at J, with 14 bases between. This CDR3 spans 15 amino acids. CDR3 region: CASRDMGVGNQPQHF. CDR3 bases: TGTGCCAGCAGGGACATGGGGGTGGGCAATCAGCCCCAGCATTTT.

The CDR3 nucleotides read TGTGCCAGCAGCCAAGCGTCGGAAAAAAGCTATGGCTACACCTTC. Its translation is CASSQASEKSYGYTF. V and J are TRBV4-2 and TRBJ1-2; D remains unclear. Per the germline V gene, CDR1 is LGHNA and CDR2 is YNFKEQ. This CDR3 spans 15 amino acids. Trimming pared 1 base from V and 4 bases from J, leaving 13 bases between.

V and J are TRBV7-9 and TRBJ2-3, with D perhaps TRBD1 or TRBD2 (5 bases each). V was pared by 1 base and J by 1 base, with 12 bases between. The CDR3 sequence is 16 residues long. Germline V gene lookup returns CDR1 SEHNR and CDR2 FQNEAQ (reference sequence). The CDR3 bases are TGTGCCAGCAGCTTAGGGGGACGAGGAGGCACAGATACGCAGTATTTT. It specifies CASSLGGRGGTDTQYF.

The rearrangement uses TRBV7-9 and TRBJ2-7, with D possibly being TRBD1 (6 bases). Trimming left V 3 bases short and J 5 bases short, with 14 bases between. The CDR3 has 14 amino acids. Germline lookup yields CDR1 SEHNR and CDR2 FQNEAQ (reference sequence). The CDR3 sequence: CASSLTQGSHEQYF. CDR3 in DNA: TGTGCCAGCAGCTTGACCCAGGGGTCTCACGAGCAGTACTTC.

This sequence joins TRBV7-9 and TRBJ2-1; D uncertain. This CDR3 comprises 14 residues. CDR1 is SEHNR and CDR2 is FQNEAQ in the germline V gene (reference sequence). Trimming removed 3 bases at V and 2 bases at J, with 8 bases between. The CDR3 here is CASSFDQPYNEQFF. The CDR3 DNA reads TGTGCCAGCAGCTTTGATCAACCCTACAATGAGCAGTTCTTC.